This passage covers 11 T cell receptor beta chains from one sample sequenced in a study of shared clonotypes between healthy human individuals. Sequenced by immunoSEQ multiplex PCR; TCRdb stores in-frame clones only, minus some. This table holds around 1,900,000 clones, 85% to 95% found once. It was CD45RO-negative cells, positively selected for CCR7, that made up naive CD8 cells, with terminally differentiated effector memory CD45RA+ cells excluded. The sequenced sample consisted of naive CD8+ T cells from PBMCs. The receptors stem from a man younger than 35 in good health. Some clones in this sample may be carry-over from other donors' samples.

The V and J genes are TRBV4-2 and TRBJ2-5; 7 positions match TRBD1. CDR1 and CDR2 (germline): LGHNA, YNFKEQ. With 0 bases clipped from V and 3 bases from J, the junction kept 10 bases outside the gene matches. This CDR3 spans 17 amino acids. CDR3 sequence (DNA): TGTGCCAGCAGCCAAGACTACGCGACAGGGCGAAAAGAGACCCAGTACTTC. This sequence encodes CASSQDYATGRKETQYF.

This clone was counted a single time. The rearrangement links TRBV6-5 to TRBJ2-1, with 11 nucleotides matching TRBD2. The CDR3 contains 15 residues. J lost 7 bases, V lost 4 bases, and 6 bases had no gene match. Germline CDR1 reads MNHEY; CDR2 reads SVGAGI. The CDR3, as DNA: TGTGCCAGCAGTTTGATAGCGGGAGGGTCTAATGAGCAGTTCTTC. Translation gives CASSLIAGGSNEQFF.

The rearrangement uses TRBV4-1 and TRBJ2-7; 9 positions match TRBD2. CDR3 length: 15 residues. Trimming cost V 1 base and J 4 bases; bases outside gene matches: 5. Germline lookup yields CDR1 MGHRA and CDR2 YSYEKL. The CDR3 DNA sequence: TGCGCCAGCAGCCAAGGTAGCGGGAGTTGGTACGAGCAGTACTTC. This sequence encodes CASSQGSGSWYEQYF.

This rearrangement joins TRBV19 to TRBJ2-2; tentative D call: TRBD1 (5 bases). Germline V lookup: CDR1 LNHDA, CDR2 SQIVND (reference sequence). Between the trimmed V and J ends, which lost 4 bases and 5 bases, there was a span of 14 bases. This CDR3 region has 15 residues. The CDR3 sequence: CASSTLWTITGELFF. CDR3 DNA: TGTGCCAGTAGTACCCTTTGGACAATAACCGGGGAGCTGTTTTTT. Full variable domain (remainder filled in from reference TRBV19 and TRBJ2-2): DGGITQSPKYLFRKEGQNVTLSCEQNLNHDAMYWYRQDPGQGLRLIYYSQIVNDFQKGDIAEGYSVSREKKESFPLTVTSAQKNPTAFYLCASSTLWTITGELFFGEGSRLTVL.

This chain joins TRBV29-1 and TRBJ2-2; 11 bases are a match to TRBD2. V shed 6 bases and J 1 base; nucleotides not matched to a gene: 7. CDR1 and CDR2 from the germline V gene are SQVTM and ANQGSEA. This CDR3 is 16 amino acids long. The CDR3 bases are TGCAGCGTAGACGGGACTAGCGGAATGAACACCGGGGAGCTGTTTTTT. This translates into CSVDGTSGMNTGELFF.

This clone was recorded only once. The V call is TRBV7-9, the J call TRBJ2-7; no clear D. V was trimmed by 3 bases and J by 3 bases, leaving 12 bases between them. The CDR3 consists of 14 residues. Germline values: CDR1 SEHNR, CDR2 FQNEAQ (reference sequence). CDR3 in amino acids: CASSFAVEGYEQYF. The CDR3 bases are TGTGCCAGCAGCTTCGCGGTTGAAGGCTACGAGCAGTACTTC.

This rearrangement joins TRBV6-1 to TRBJ2-1; D perhaps matches TRBD1 (6 bases). The germline V gene has CDR1 MNHNS and CDR2 SASEGT. The CDR3 length is 14 residues. V gave up 1 base and J gave up 4 bases, with 8 bases separating them. CDR3 DNA: TGTGCCAGCAGTGAAGGGACAGCATACAATGAGCAGTTCTTC. Protein: CASSEGTAYNEQFF.

The genes are TRBV7-9 and TRBJ2-5; weak D call: TRBD1 (5 bases). CDR1 and CDR2 (germline): SEHNR, FQNEAQ (reference sequence). This CDR3 is built from 12 residues. V lost 6 bases and J lost 6, with 11 bases in between. This CDR3 reads CASRTVEKTQYF. The CDR3 region has the DNA TGTGCCAGCAGGACAGTGGAAAAGACCCAGTACTTC.

The chain employs TRBV5-1 and TRBJ2-4, with 13 bases identical to TRBD2. This CDR3 is built from 18 residues. CDR1 is SGHRS, CDR2 YFSETQ, per germline. Trimming cost V 2 bases and J 6 bases; bases outside gene matches: 11. CDR3 protein: CASSFTGLAGALSNIQYF. The DNA of the CDR3 is TGCGCCAGCAGCTTCACCGGACTAGCGGGAGCGCTCTCAAACATTCAGTACTTC.

This chain links TRBV7-2 with TRBJ2-5; D is unclear. The germline CDR1 and CDR2 sequences are SGHTA and FQGNSA. The CDR3 is made up of 13 amino acids. V was trimmed by 3 bases and J by 5 bases, leaving 10 bases between them. Written as DNA, the CDR3 is TGTGCCAGCAGCTTTGATGGGTTTGAGACCCAGTACTTC. This codes for CASSFDGFETQYF.

V usage is TRBV19 and J usage is TRBJ1-1, with D unresolved. V was shortened by 6 bases and J by 6 bases, with 17 bases between the two germline ends. Looked up from germline, CDR1 is LNHDA and CDR2 is SQIVND (reference sequence). There are 14 residues in the CDR3. In nucleotides, the CDR3 is TGTGCCAGTAGCGACAAAAGTTGGGGAGCTGAAGCTTTCTTT. It translates to CASSDKSWGAEAFF.